The 29 T cell receptor beta chains listed next were all sequenced from one sample in a study of T cells in Graves' hyperthyroidism and ophthalmopathy. RNA transcripts served as the template for amplifying TCR beta CDR3 regions. The HTBI primer set drove a first-round RT-PCR of the TCR CDR3. Using its own MiXCR run on the multiplex PCR reads, TCRdb lists one record per CDR3 protein. The sample lists 400,000 or so distinct CDR3 sequences, 11% to 15% occurring once. The material sequenced was blood. These receptors came from a man aged 50-59 years with Graves' ophthalmopathy.

The J gene is TRBJ2-7, the V gene TRBV7-2; no clear D gene. CDR3 length: 14 amino acids. The V end lost 5 bases, the J end lost 6 bases, and 17 bases lay between the germline ends. Looked up from germline, CDR1 is SGHTA and CDR2 is FQGNSA. DNA of the CDR3: TGTGCCAGCAGCCATTCGAGAGGAAGGGTCGAGCAGTACTTC. It yields the protein CASSHSRGRVEQYF.

This clonotype has ten or more counts. The gene calls are TRBV3-1 and TRBJ1-2; TRBD1 matches 7 bases. Germline V CDR1 and CDR2: LGHDT, YNNKEL (reference sequence). There are 14 residues in the CDR3. Trimming took 4 bases from V and 8 from J; bases not matched to a gene: 10. Written as DNA, the CDR3 is TGTGCCAGCAGCCCAACCGGACAGGTTTTCGGCTACACCTTC. Translation gives CASSPTGQVFGYTF.

This clonotype was observed at least ten times. The rearrangement uses TRBV3-1 and TRBJ1-2, with D hard to call. The germline V gene encodes CDR1 LGHDT and CDR2 YNNKEL (reference sequence). V dropped 4 bases and J dropped 2 bases, with 11 bases sitting between them. The CDR3 runs to 14 residues. CDR3 sequence: CASSRGQTNYGYTF. CDR3 in DNA: TGTGCCAGCAGCCGAGGTCAGACAAACTATGGCTACACCTTC.

In nucleotides, the CDR3 is TGTGCCAGCAGTGACAGGGTTACGGAAAAACTGTTTTTT. Translated: CASSDRVTEKLFF. The chain carries TRBV6-1 and TRBJ1-4; weak D call: TRBD1 (5 bases). Germline CDR1 and CDR2: MNHNS and SASEGT. The CDR3 spans 13 residues. The V end lost 3 bases, the J end lost 8 bases, and 10 bases lay between the germline ends.

Only a few counts were recorded for this clonotype. The CDR3 loop reads CASSLAPSGMSTEAFF. CDR3 in DNA: TGCGCCAGCAGCTTGGCCCCATCGGGGATGAGCACTGAAGCTTTCTTT. The V call is TRBV5-1, the J call TRBJ1-1; D is ambiguous. The CDR3 has 16 amino acids. The V and J ends lost 0 bases and 4 bases respectively, with 16 bases between them. CDR1 is SGHRS, CDR2 YFSETQ, per germline.

The genes are TRBV28 and TRBJ2-3, with a weak D call TRBD2 (5 bases). The V end lost 3 bases, the J end lost 0 bases, and 19 bases lay between the germline ends. This CDR3 region has 18 residues. Germline V lookup: CDR1 MDHEN, CDR2 SYDVKM. The CDR3 here is CASSFLRTGSISTDTQYF. CDR3 DNA sequence: TGTGCCAGCAGTTTCTTACGGACTGGCTCAATTAGCACAGATACGCAGTATTTT.

CDR3 loop: CASTPPPSEQYF. CDR3 sequence (DNA): TGTGCCAGCACCCCCCCACCGTCCGAGCAGTACTTC. J is TRBJ2-7 and V is TRBV6-1; D call uncertain. Germline CDR1 and CDR2: MNHNS and SASEGT. The CDR3 has 12 residues. The V end lost 7 bases, the J end lost 6 bases, and 13 bases lay between the germline ends.

Ten or more counts support this clonotype. The V call is TRBV9, the J call TRBJ2-7, with 9 bases lining up with TRBD2. The germline CDR1 and CDR2 sequences are SGDLS and YYNGEE. The CDR3 is 17 amino acids. V trimming: 0 bases; J trimming: 2 bases; junction bases outside the gene matches: 9. CDR3 bases: TGTGCCAGCAGCGTAGGCAATTCCGGGACTAGCCCCTACGAGCAGTACTTC. This translates into CASSVGNSGTSPYEQYF.

This clonotype was recorded at least ten times. The CDR3 sequence: CSAPTSSYNEQFF. The CDR3 nucleotides read TGCAGTGCTCCGACTAGCAGTTACAATGAGCAGTTCTTC. The chain combines TRBV20-1 with TRBJ2-1; 7 bases fit TRBD2. CDR1 and CDR2 (germline): DFQATT, SNEGSKA (reference sequence). The CDR3 has 13 residues. With 5 bases clipped from V and 4 bases from J, the junction kept 5 bases outside the gene matches.

There are many counts of this clonotype. The chain joins TRBV28 to TRBJ2-7; 14 bases are shared with TRBD2. With V trimmed by 6 bases and J by 4 bases, 5 bases remained unmatched. The CDR3 contains 15 residues. Germline CDR1 is MDHEN and CDR2 is SYDVKM. The DNA of the CDR3 is TGTGCCAGCAGGGGACTAGCGGGAGTAATTTACGAGCAGTACTTC. It yields the protein CASRGLAGVIYEQYF.

This clonotype was counted many times. A read error may account for a junction end that differs from germline. V usage is TRBV12-3 or TRBV12-4 and J usage is TRBJ2-1, with 11 bases that match TRBD2. The CDR3 is 15 amino acids. CDR3 DNA sequence: TGCGCCAGCAGCACCGGACTAGCGGGTTACAATGAGCAGTTCTTC. Translating gives CASSTGLAGYNEQFF.

The J gene is TRBJ2-7, the V gene TRBV5-4; TRBD2 aligns across 10 bases. Germline V lookup: CDR1 SGHNT, CDR2 YYREEE (reference sequence). The CDR3 sequence is 17 residues long. V was pared by 4 bases and J by 0 bases, with 10 bases of the junction left unmatched. The CDR3 nucleotides are TGTGCCAGCAGCCTAAACGTTGGACTAGCGGCCTCCTACGAGCAGTACTTC. Translating gives CASSLNVGLAASYEQYF.

This chain links TRBV10-3 with TRBJ1-5; unclear D gene. The CDR3 extends over 13 amino acids. Germline CDR1 and CDR2: ENHRY and SYGVKD. The V and J ends lost 5 bases and 4 bases respectively, with 9 bases between them. The CDR3 DNA sequence: TGTGCCATCAGTCCGAAGCTGAATCAGCCCCAGCATTTT. Translating it yields CAISPKLNQPQHF.

To note about this clonotype: At one boundary the junction diverges from the germline segment, which might be a read error. The chain links TRBV15 to TRBJ2-1, with D unclear. Germline lookup yields CDR1 LNHNV and CDR2 YYDKDF (reference sequence). The length of the CDR3 is 13 residues. The CDR3 loop is CVTASHIYNEQFF. DNA for the CDR3: TGTGTCACCGCGTCCCATATCTACAATGAGCAGTTCTTC.

The genes are TRBV5-1 and TRBJ1-3, with D unresolved. CDR1 is SGHRS and CDR2 is YFSETQ in the germline V gene. The CDR3 runs to 15 residues. V lost 4 bases, J lost 0 bases, and 11 bases lay in between. The CDR3 DNA is TGCGCCAGCAGCGAGACACAGAGCTCTGGAAACACCATATATTTT. It translates to CASSETQSSGNTIYF.

This clonotype occurred many times. The rearrangement links TRBV7-8 to TRBJ2-7; TRBD2 is a possible D gene (5 bases). This CDR3 region has 12 residues. CDR1 is SGHVS, CDR2 FQNEAQ, per germline. Trimming removed 5 bases from V and 3 bases from J, with 8 bases in between. CDR3 bases: TGTGCCAGCAGCGTTAGCGACTACGAGCAGTACTTC. Protein sequence: CASSVSDYEQYF.

This clonotype was detected many times. The chain has TRBV20-1 and TRBJ2-1, with D unresolved. Trimming pared 2 bases from V and 7 bases from J, leaving 12 bases between. The CDR3 loop spans 13 amino acids. Germline assignment: CDR1 DFQATT and CDR2 SNEGSKA (reference sequence). This CDR3 reads CSARLVQTNEQFF. The CDR3 bases are TGCAGTGCTAGATTGGTCCAAACGAATGAGCAGTTCTTC.

This clonotype has at least ten counts. The chain uses TRBV10-3 and TRBJ2-1; 7 bases map to TRBD2. This CDR3 comprises 13 residues. The V segment lost 7 bases and the J segment 3 bases; nucleotides outside the gene matches: 3. Germline V gives CDR1 ENHRY, CDR2 SYGVKD. The CDR3 is CAIKREDYNEQFF. CDR3 DNA sequence: TGTGCCATCAAACGGGAGGACTACAATGAGCAGTTCTTC.

The chain joins TRBV6-1 to TRBJ2-3; 8 nucleotides align to TRBD2. CDR1 MNHNS and CDR2 SASEGT come from the germline V gene. This CDR3 is 14 amino acids long. Trimming cost V 6 bases and J 5 bases; bases outside gene matches: 7. The CDR3 loop reads CASRAGENIDTQYF. In DNA, the CDR3 is TGTGCCAGCAGAGCGGGAGAAAACATAGATACGCAGTATTTT.

Only a few counts were recorded for this clonotype. J is TRBJ1-1 and V is TRBV19; no clear D. CDR3 length: 12 residues. Germline CDR1 is LNHDA and CDR2 is SQIVND (reference sequence). Trimming left V 6 bases short and J 4 bases short, with 9 bases between. The CDR3 sequence is CASSTSLTEAFF. The CDR3, as DNA: TGTGCCAGTAGCACCAGTCTCACTGAAGCTTTCTTT. Looking up the rest from reference TRBV19 and TRBJ1-1 gives the full variable domain: DGGITQSPKYLFRKEGQNVTLSCEQNLNHDAMYWYRQDPGQGLRLIYYSQIVNDFQKGDIAEGYSVSREKKESFPLTVTSAQKNPTAFYLCASSTSLTEAFFGQGTRLTVV.

This clonotype was observed many times. The chain's CDR3 is CASKTLTGVDEQFF. For the CDR3, the DNA is TGTGCCAGCAAGACTCTCACTGGGGTGGATGAGCAGTTCTTC. V and J are TRBV6-1 and TRBJ2-1; D not certain. The germline V gene has CDR1 MNHNS and CDR2 SASEGT. With 7 bases removed from V and 8 bases from J, the gap between germline ends came to 18 bases. The length of the CDR3 is 14 residues.

This clonotype appeared many times. This chain connects TRBV3-1 to TRBJ2-1, with 8 bases identical to TRBD2. The CDR3 is 15 residues long. J gave up 7 bases and V 1 base, and 6 bases lay outside the gene matches. Germline CDR1 is LGHDT and CDR2 is YNNKEL (reference sequence). CDR3 region: CASSQVPGLGNEQFF. DNA for the CDR3: TGTGCCAGCAGCCAAGTCCCGGGACTAGGGAATGAGCAGTTCTTC.

Comment on this clonotype: This may come from a read error, since a much larger clone is one base off. The rearrangement links TRBV6-1 to TRBJ1-5, with D tentatively TRBD1 (5 bases). This CDR3 contains 16 residues. Trimming took off 5 bases at V and 5 bases at J, with 19 bases between the two ends. Germline V gives CDR1 MNHNS, CDR2 SASEGT. The CDR3 bases are TGTGCCAGCAGTAAAAACCCAGGACACTTCGATCAGCCCCAGCATTTT. Protein: CASSKNPGHFDQPQHF.

This clonotype came up many times. CDR3 nucleotides: TGTGCCAGCAGCTTAGTAGGGACAGGGGGCGGAGATACGCAGTATTTT. This translates into CASSLVGTGGGDTQYF. The chain has TRBV7-2 and TRBJ2-3, with 12 bases aligning to TRBD1. The ends lost 1 base at V and 5 bases at J; junction bases unmatched: 4. The CDR3 has 16 amino acids. Germline V gene data show CDR1 as SGHTA and CDR2 as FQGNSA.

This clonotype was observed at least ten times. The rearrangement joins TRBV6-1 to TRBJ1-1; TRBD1 matches 7 bases. The CDR3 consists of 12 residues. V lost 5 bases and J lost 8; bases outside the gene matches: 5. Germline V gene lookup returns CDR1 MNHNS and CDR2 SASEGT. The CDR3 reads CASSTTGSEAFF. The DNA of the CDR3 is TGTGCCAGCAGTACGACAGGGTCGGAAGCTTTCTTT.

This clonotype was counted ten times or more. The V and J genes are TRBV20-1 and TRBJ2-3, with 9 bases lining up with TRBD1. The J segment lost 1 base and the V segment lost 6 bases, leaving 17 bases of the junction unmatched. The CDR3 contains 18 residues. Germline CDR1 reads DFQATT; CDR2 reads SNEGSKA (reference sequence). The CDR3 protein is CSAPGQGVGTRRTDTQYF. CDR3 coding DNA: TGCAGTGCCCCGGGACAGGGAGTTGGTACGAGGCGCACAGATACGCAGTATTTT.

V gene TRBV5-5 combines with J gene TRBJ2-5; 10 nucleotides line up with TRBD2. The CDR3 extends over 16 amino acids. Trimming at V came to 3 bases and at J to 5 bases, leaving 10 bases not matched to a gene. Germline assignment: CDR1 SGHKS and CDR2 YYEKEE (reference sequence). The CDR3 DNA follows: TGTGCCAGCAGCTCCCTCCTAGCGGGAGTGGCGGAGACCCAGTACTTC. Residues: CASSSLLAGVAETQYF.

This clonotype was seen once. This clone may be a read error of a much larger clone one base away. The chain links TRBV5-1 to TRBJ1-1; 9 nucleotides agree with TRBD1. The germline V gene has CDR1 SGHRS and CDR2 YFSETQ. This CDR3 is built from 15 residues. V gave up 5 bases and J gave up 3 bases; unmatched junction bases: 8. CDR3 loop: CASRGAGTGYTEAFF. In nucleotides, the CDR3 is TGCGCCAGCAGGGGGGCCGGGACAGGGTACACTGAAGCTTTCTTT.

In its sample, this clonotype was seen a few times. The rearrangement uses TRBV7-2 and TRBJ2-2, with unresolved D. Germline V lookup: CDR1 SGHTA, CDR2 FQGNSA. The germline V and J ends were trimmed by 3 bases and 2 bases, with 10 bases remaining between them. The length of the CDR3 is 15 residues. CDR3 nucleotide sequence: TGTGCCAGCAGCTTGGGGTCAGGAAACACCGGGGAGCTGTTTTTT. It specifies CASSLGSGNTGELFF.